The clone carrying this T cell receptor beta chain was counted a few times. TCRdb re-derived calls from the 5' RACE reads in MiXCR, one entry per CDR3 protein. The sample lists about 420,000 distinct CDR3 sequences, less than 25% seen once, with 10% to 15% in the top ten. Per germline, CDR1 SGHTA and CDR2 FQGNSA. V lost 5 bases and J lost 6; bases outside the gene matches: 12. The CDR3 spans 16 residues. This entry belongs to a study of T-cell memory formation after mild COVID-19. Sequenced: PBMCs or a T cell subset sorted from them (not recorded which). J is TRBJ2-3 and V is TRBV7-2; the match to TRBD2 covers 9 bases. The clonotype comes from an adult woman who had mild COVID-19 (a few samples of this study predate the infection). Cell type and time point are not known. The DNA for the CDR3 is TGTGCCAGCAGCCCCCCCGAGGCGGGAGGGAGTGATACGCAGTATTTT. Amino acids: CASSPPEAGGSDTQYF.